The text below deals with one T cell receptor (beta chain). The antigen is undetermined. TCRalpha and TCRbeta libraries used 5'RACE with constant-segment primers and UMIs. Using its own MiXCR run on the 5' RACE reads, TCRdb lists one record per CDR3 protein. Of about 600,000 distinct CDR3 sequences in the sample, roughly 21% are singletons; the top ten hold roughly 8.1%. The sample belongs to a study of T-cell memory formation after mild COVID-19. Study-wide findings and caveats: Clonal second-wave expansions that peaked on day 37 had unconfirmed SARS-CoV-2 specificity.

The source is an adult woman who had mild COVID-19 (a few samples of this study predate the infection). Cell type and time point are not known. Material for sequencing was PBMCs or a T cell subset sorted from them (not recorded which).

This CDR3 is CASSVVGNSPEGNTIYF. The CDR3 nucleotides are TGTGCCAGCAGCGTAGTAGGAAACTCTCCGGAAGGAAACACCATATATTTT. The chain is built from TRBV9 and TRBJ1-3; D is unclear. V shed 0 bases and J shed 4 bases, with 17 bases lying between them. This CDR3 comprises 17 residues. Germline V lookup: CDR1 SGDLS, CDR2 YYNGEE.